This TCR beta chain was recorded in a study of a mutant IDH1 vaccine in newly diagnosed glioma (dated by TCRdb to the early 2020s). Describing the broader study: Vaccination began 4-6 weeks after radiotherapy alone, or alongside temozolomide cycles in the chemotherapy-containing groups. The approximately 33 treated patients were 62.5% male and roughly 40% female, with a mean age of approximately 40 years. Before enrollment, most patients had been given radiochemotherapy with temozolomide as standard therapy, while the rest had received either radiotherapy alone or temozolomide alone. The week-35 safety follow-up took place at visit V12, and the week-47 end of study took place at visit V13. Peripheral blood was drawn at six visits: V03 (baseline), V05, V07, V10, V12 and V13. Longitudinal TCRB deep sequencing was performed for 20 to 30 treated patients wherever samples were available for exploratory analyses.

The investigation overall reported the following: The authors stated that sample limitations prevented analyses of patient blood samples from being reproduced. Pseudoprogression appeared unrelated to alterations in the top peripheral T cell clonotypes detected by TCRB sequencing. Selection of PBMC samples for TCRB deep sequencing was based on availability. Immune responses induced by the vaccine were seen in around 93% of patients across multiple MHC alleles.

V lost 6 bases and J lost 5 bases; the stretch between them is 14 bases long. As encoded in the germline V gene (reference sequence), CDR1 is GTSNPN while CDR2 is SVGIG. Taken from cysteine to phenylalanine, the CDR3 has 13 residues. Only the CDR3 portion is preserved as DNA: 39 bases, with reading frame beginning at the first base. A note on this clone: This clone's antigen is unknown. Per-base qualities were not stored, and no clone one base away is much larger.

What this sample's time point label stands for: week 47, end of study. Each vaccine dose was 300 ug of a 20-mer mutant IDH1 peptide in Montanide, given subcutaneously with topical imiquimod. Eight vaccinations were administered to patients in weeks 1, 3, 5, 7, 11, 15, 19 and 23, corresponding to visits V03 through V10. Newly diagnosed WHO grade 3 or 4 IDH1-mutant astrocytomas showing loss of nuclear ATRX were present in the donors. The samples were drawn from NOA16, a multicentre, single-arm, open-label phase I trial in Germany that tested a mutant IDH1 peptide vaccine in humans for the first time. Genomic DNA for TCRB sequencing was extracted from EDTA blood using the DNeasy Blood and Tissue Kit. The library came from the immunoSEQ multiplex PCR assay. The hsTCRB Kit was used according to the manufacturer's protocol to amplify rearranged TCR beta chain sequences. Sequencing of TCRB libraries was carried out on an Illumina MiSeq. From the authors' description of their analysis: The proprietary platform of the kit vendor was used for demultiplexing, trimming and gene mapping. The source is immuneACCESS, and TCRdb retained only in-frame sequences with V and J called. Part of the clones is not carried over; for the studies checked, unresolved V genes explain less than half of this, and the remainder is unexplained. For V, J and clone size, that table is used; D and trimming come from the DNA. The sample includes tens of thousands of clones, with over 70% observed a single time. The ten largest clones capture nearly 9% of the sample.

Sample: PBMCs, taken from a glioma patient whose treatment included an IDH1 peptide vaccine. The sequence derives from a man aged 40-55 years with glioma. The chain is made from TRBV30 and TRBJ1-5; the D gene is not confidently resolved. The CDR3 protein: CACSTEPYQPQHF. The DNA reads TGTGCCTGCTCTACTGAGCCCTATCAGCCCCAGCATTTT.